This entry lists 32 T cell receptor beta chains sequenced from one sample in a study of OX40 agonist ivuxolimab in advanced cancers. The protocol was immunoSEQ multiplex PCR, while the TCRdb copy is restricted to in-frame clones and leaves out a portion. The sample has roughly 48,000 clones; roughly 90% are singletons. Material: CD4+ or CD8+ T cells sorted from blood, obtained in a trial of the OX40 agonist ivuxolimab. The receptors derive from an adult with an advanced solid tumor such as melanoma, head and neck, liver or kidney cancer.

V and J are TRBV11-3 and TRBJ2-3; D might be TRBD1 (5 bases). V dropped 3 bases and J dropped 0 bases, with 10 bases sitting between them. This CDR3 has 15 amino acids. Germline CDR1 SGHNT, CDR2 YENEEA. The CDR3 spells CASSFAGKSTDTQYF. The CDR3 DNA reads as TGTGCCAGCAGCTTTGCAGGGAAAAGCACAGATACGCAGTATTTT. The complete variable domain, with remaining parts taken from reference TRBV11-3 and TRBJ2-3, reads EAGVVQSPRYKIIEKKQPVAFWCNPISGHNTLYWYLQNLGQGPELLIRYENEEAVDDSQLPKDRFSAERLKGVDSTLKIQPAELGDSAVYLCASSFAGKSTDTQYFGPGTRLTVL.

This chain uses TRBV9 with TRBJ2-7; D is possibly TRBD1 (7 bases). Germline assignment: CDR1 SGDLS and CDR2 YYNGEE. The CDR3 covers 13 residues. Trimming left V 3 bases short and J 3 bases short, with 10 bases between. DNA of the CDR3: TGTGCCAGCAGCGGCGGGACAGACTACGAGCAGTACTTC. Its protein is CASSGGTDYEQYF.

This clone was recorded only once. This sequence joins TRBV30 and TRBJ1-2, with D possibly being TRBD1 (5 bases). Germline V lookup: CDR1 GTSNPN, CDR2 SVGIG (reference sequence). Trimming stripped 1 base from V and 4 bases from J, with 7 bases between. This CDR3 region has 12 residues. DNA of the CDR3: TGTGCCTGGAGTGGGGACCTCTATGGCTACACCTTC. It is translated as CAWSGDLYGYTF. The whole variable domain, filled in from reference TRBV30 and TRBJ1-2, reads SQTIHQWPATLVQPVGSPLSLECTVEGTSNPNLYWYRQAAGRGLQLLFYSVGIGQISSEVPQNLSASRPQDRQFILSSKKLLLSDSGFYLCAWSGDLYGYTFGSGTRLTVV.

This clone came up once. This sequence joins TRBV6-6 and TRBJ1-4, with D maybe TRBD1 (5 bases). The CDR3 extends over 13 amino acids. CDR1 is MNHNY, CDR2 SVGAGI, per germline (reference sequence). The V gene lost 0 bases and the J gene lost 8 bases, with 7 bases spanning the gap. The CDR3 DNA follows: TGTGCCAGCAGTTACTCAGGGGAGGAAAAACTGTTTTTT. It specifies CASSYSGEEKLFF.

The J gene is TRBJ2-6, the V gene TRBV7-3; TRBD1 matches at 10 bases. V was clipped by 5 bases and J by 2 bases; unmatched bases: 9. CDR1 is SGHTA, CDR2 FQGTGA, per germline. The CDR3 sequence is 18 residues long. For the CDR3, the DNA is TGTGCCAGCAGCGTGATCGGACAGGGGGTTACTGGGGCCAACGTCCTGACTTTC. It is translated as CASSVIGQGVTGANVLTF. Supplemented by reference TRBV7-3 and TRBJ2-6, the full variable domain reads GAGVSQTPSNKVTEKGKYVELRCDPISGHTALYWYRQSLGQGPEFLIYFQGTGAADDSGLPNDRFFAVRPEGSVSTLKIQRTERGDSAVYLCASSVIGQGVTGANVLTFGAGSRLTVL.

This chain links TRBV6-5 with TRBJ2-7; 9 bases agree with TRBD1. The CDR3 consists of 15 residues. V was clipped by 6 bases and J by 0 bases; unmatched bases: 6. Germline values: CDR1 MNHEY, CDR2 SVGAGI. The CDR3 spells CASSLGQGLSYEQYF. DNA of the CDR3: TGTGCCAGCAGCTTAGGACAGGGGCTCTCCTACGAGCAGTACTTC.

V is TRBV28 and J is TRBJ1-2; perhaps TRBD1 as D (5 bases). V was pared by 2 bases and J by 2 bases, with 9 bases between. The CDR3 runs 14 residues. Germline CDR1 and CDR2: MDHEN and SYDVKM. The CDR3 protein is CASSLVGTNYGYTF. CDR3 nucleotide sequence: TGTGCCAGCAGTTTAGTAGGGACCAACTATGGCTACACCTTC.

The chain combines TRBV5-1 with TRBJ2-1; TRBD1 is a possible D gene (6 bases). Trimming took 7 bases from V and 10 from J, leaving 15 bases between them. Germline V gives CDR1 SGHRS, CDR2 YFSETQ. The CDR3 is made up of 12 amino acids. CDR3 bases: TGCGCCAGCGCGGCAGGGGCTGGGGAGCAGTTCTTC. As protein: CASAAGAGEQFF.

This rearrangement joins TRBV9 to TRBJ1-2; D uncertain. The CDR3 runs 12 residues. V was cut by 2 bases and J by 7 bases, with 9 bases left in between. Looked up from germline, CDR1 is SGDLS and CDR2 is YYNGEE. CDR3 nucleotides: TGTGCCAGCAGCGTCGCGGGGTCTGGCTACACCTTC. Translation: CASSVAGSGYTF.

This clone was found a few times. The chain has TRBV13 and TRBJ1-2; TRBD1 aligns across 9 bases. Germline assignment: CDR1 PRHDT and CDR2 FYEKMQ (reference sequence). V shed 3 bases, J shed 4 bases, and the junction held 0 bases outside the gene matches. There are 13 residues in the CDR3. The CDR3 sequence is CASSLGQGYGYTF. Here the CDR3 DNA reads TGTGCCAGCAGCTTGGGACAGGGCTATGGCTACACCTTC. Based on the CDR3 plus reference TRBV13 and TRBJ1-2, the full variable domain is AAGVIQSPRHLIKEKRETATLKCYPIPRHDTVYWYQQGPGQDPQFLISFYEKMQSDKGSIPDRFSAQQFSDYHSELNMSSLELGDSALYFCASSLGQGYGYTFGSGTRLTVV.

J is TRBJ2-3 and V is TRBV7-2; 7 positions agree with TRBD2. V shed 1 base and J 4 bases; nucleotides not matched to a gene: 11. Germline V gene data show CDR1 as SGHTA and CDR2 as FQGNSA. CDR3 length: 17 amino acids. CDR3 residues: CASSLDLAVRMADTQYF. The CDR3 DNA follows: TGTGCCAGCAGCTTAGACCTAGCGGTCAGGATGGCAGATACGCAGTATTTT.

The chain employs TRBV10-3 and TRBJ2-5, with D possibly TRBD2 on 7 matching bases. Trimming took 4 bases from V and 4 from J, leaving 16 bases between them. The CDR3 has 15 residues. Germline CDR1 reads ENHRY; CDR2 reads SYGVKD. The CDR3 region is CAISGGGALAETQYF. The CDR3 bases are TGTGCCATCAGTGGAGGGGGGGCTCTCGCAGAGACCCAGTACTTC.

This chain joins TRBV7-9 and TRBJ2-5, with no clear D. The CDR3 sequence is 12 residues long. The V end was cut by 6 bases, the J end by 5 bases, with 10 bases between. In germline, CDR1 is SEHNR, CDR2 FQNEAQ (reference sequence). CDR3 sequence reads: CASRPLQETQYF. In DNA, the CDR3 is TGTGCCAGCAGACCCCTCCAGGAGACCCAGTACTTC.

The chain links TRBV30 to TRBJ1-2, with 8 bases lining up with TRBD1. Trimming took 5 bases from V and 2 from J; bases not matched to a gene: 4. Germline lookup yields CDR1 GTSNPN and CDR2 SVGIG (reference sequence). The CDR3 is 13 residues long. CDR3 in DNA: TGTGCCTGGGAGGACAGGGAGAACTATGGCTACACCTTC. This sequence encodes CAWEDRENYGYTF.

The chain joins TRBV5-1 to TRBJ1-5; unclear D gene. V was clipped by 4 bases and J by 0 bases, with 11 bases between them. Germline loops: CDR1 SGHRS, CDR2 YFSETQ. There are 15 residues in the CDR3. The CDR3 region is CASSLDPYSNQPQHF. The CDR3, as DNA: TGCGCCAGCAGCCTCGACCCTTATAGCAATCAGCCCCAGCATTTT.

V is TRBV19 and J is TRBJ2-7; the D call may be TRBD1 or TRBD2 (6 bases each). Germline loops: CDR1 LNHDA, CDR2 SQIVND (reference sequence). V lost 7 bases to trimming and J lost 0 bases, with 10 bases between them. The CDR3 runs to 13 residues. The CDR3 DNA is TGTGCCAGTACCGGGGGCGACTCCTACGAGCAGTACTTC. This codes for CASTGGDSYEQYF.

The V gene is TRBV10-1, the J gene TRBJ2-7, with TRBD1 as a possible D gene (6 bases). Germline values: CDR1 WNHNN, CDR2 SYGVQD (reference sequence). Trimming pared 3 bases from V and 2 bases from J, leaving 14 bases between. The CDR3 loop spans 15 amino acids. The CDR3 region has the DNA TGCGCCAGCAGTGAAATTCGGGCAGGGGCCTACGAGCAGTACTTC. Translating gives CASSEIRAGAYEQYF.

The rearrangement joins TRBV4-1 to TRBJ2-1; D is ambiguous. The CDR3 is 11 amino acids. In germline, CDR1 is MGHRA, CDR2 YSYEKL. V was clipped by 2 bases and J by 11 bases, with 7 bases between them. In DNA form, the CDR3 reads TGCGCCAGCAGCCAACCCATTAAGCAGTTCTTC. This encodes CASSQPIKQFF.

The chain recombines TRBV14 with TRBJ2-3; no clear D. This CDR3 spans 12 amino acids. The V gene lost 3 bases and the J gene lost 5 bases, with 6 bases spanning the gap. Germline-derived CDR1 and CDR2 are SGHDN and FVKESK. CDR3 DNA sequence: TGTGCCAGCAGCCAGCCCGTAGATACGCAGTATTTT. Translation: CASSQPVDTQYF.

V and J are TRBV6-5 and TRBJ2-3; D is unclear. CDR1 MNHEY and CDR2 SVGAGI come from the germline V gene. There are 15 residues in the CDR3. Between the trimmed V and J ends, which lost 4 bases and 2 bases, there was a span of 13 bases. For the CDR3, the DNA is TGTGCCAGCAGTTTCCGGCTACACTACACAGATACGCAGTATTTT. Translation: CASSFRLHYTDTQYF.

This CDR3 is CASLGLAGGPPYEQYF. CDR3 in DNA: TGTGCCAGCTTGGGACTAGCGGGGGGGCCCCCCTACGAGCAGTACTTC. The rearrangement uses TRBV27 and TRBJ2-7; TRBD2 aligns across 16 bases. Germline loops: CDR1 MNHEY, CDR2 SMNVEV (reference sequence). The CDR3 loop spans 16 amino acids. Losses at the gene ends were 8 bases for V and 2 bases for J; bases not matched to a gene: 6.

The chain combines TRBV27 with TRBJ2-7; possibly TRBD1 for D (5 bases). This CDR3 has 15 amino acids. The germline gives CDR1 MNHEY, CDR2 SMNVEV (reference sequence). V was trimmed by 0 bases and J by 5 bases, leaving 14 bases between them. CDR3 sequence: CASSLSGPLDHEQYF. Here the CDR3 DNA reads TGTGCCAGCAGTTTATCGGGGCCCCTCGACCACGAGCAGTACTTC.

The V gene is TRBV2, the J gene TRBJ1-2; TRBD1 matches 8 bases. The CDR3 extends over 15 amino acids. V lost 4 bases, J lost 5 bases, and 9 bases stayed unmatched. In germline, CDR1 is SNHLY, CDR2 FYNNEI. CDR3: CASSVQGAEGYGYTF. In nucleotides, the CDR3 is TGTGCCAGCAGTGTTCAGGGGGCAGAGGGGTATGGCTACACCTTC.

The V call is TRBV5-6, the J call TRBJ2-7; D may be TRBD1 (7 bases). Germline V gene lookup returns CDR1 SGHDT and CDR2 YYEEEE. The CDR3 consists of 15 residues. Trimming took off 1 base at V and 4 bases at J, with 15 bases between the two ends. DNA of the CDR3: TGTGCCAGCAGCTTGTTCGAGCAGGGGGGATACGAGCAGTACTTC. Protein product: CASSLFEQGGYEQYF.

V is TRBV2 and J is TRBJ2-3; 8 positions agree with TRBD2. Trimming at V came to 8 bases and at J to 2 bases, leaving 12 bases not matched to a gene. This CDR3 is built from 16 residues. Germline CDR1 SNHLY, CDR2 FYNNEI. CDR3 loop: CASAGQAGVTTDTQYF. The CDR3 DNA reads as TGTGCCAGCGCTGGACAAGCGGGGGTTACCACAGATACGCAGTATTTT.

This clone has more than one count but fewer than ten. V is TRBV7-2 and J is TRBJ2-1; D is unclear. Trimming stripped 6 bases from V and 5 bases from J, with 8 bases between. Germline V gene data show CDR1 as SGHTA and CDR2 as FQGNSA. The CDR3 contains 12 residues. For the CDR3, the DNA is TGTGCCAGCAGGCTAGGTAACAATGAGCAGTTCTTC. Amino acid sequence: CASRLGNNEQFF. Combining the CDR3 with reference TRBV7-2 and TRBJ2-1 gives the whole variable domain GAGVSQSPSNKVTEKGKDVELRCDPISGHTALYWYRQSLGQGLEFLIYFQGNSAPDKSGLPSDRFSAERTGGSVSTLTIQRTQQEDSAVYLCASRLGNNEQFFGPGTRLTVL.

The rearrangement joins TRBV11-2 to TRBJ2-1; no clear D gene. Germline V gene data show CDR1 as SGHAT and CDR2 as FQNNGV. This CDR3 contains 15 residues. V gave up 1 base and J gave up 1 base, with 8 bases separating them. CDR3 in DNA: TGTGCCAGCAGCTTAGTTGGCCGGTCCTACAATGAGCAGTTCTTC. Its protein product is CASSLVGRSYNEQFF.

In its sample, this clone was seen once. The chain uses TRBV4-3 and TRBJ2-4; a weak D match, TRBD1 (5 bases). The CDR3 totals 14 residues. CDR1 and CDR2 from the germline V gene are LGHNA and YSLEER. With 4 bases removed from V and 0 bases from J, the gap between germline ends came to 7 bases. The CDR3 spells CASSPGLAKNIQYF. In nucleotides, the CDR3 is TGCGCCAGCAGCCCAGGGCTAGCCAAAAACATTCAGTACTTC.

J is TRBJ2-2 and V is TRBV29-1, with 11 bases lining up with TRBD2. The germline V gene has CDR1 SQVTM and CDR2 ANQGSEA. The CDR3 covers 15 residues. V dropped 4 bases and J dropped 8; count of bases not matched to a gene: 9. CDR3 sequence (DNA): TGCAGCGTTGTTCGGCTAGCGGGGGGATCAGGGGAGCTGTTTTTT. This codes for CSVVRLAGGSGELFF.

The J gene is TRBJ2-3, the V gene TRBV28; 9 bases line up with TRBD1. V was pared by 2 bases and J by 5 bases, with 5 bases of the junction left unmatched. CDR1 is MDHEN and CDR2 is SYDVKM in the germline V gene. This CDR3 has 15 residues. CDR3 nucleotides: TGTGCCAGCAGTTTAGGGACAGGGTATCGAGATACGCAGTATTTT. Its protein product is CASSLGTGYRDTQYF. Full variable domain (rest looked up from reference TRBV28 and TRBJ2-3): DVKVTQSSRYLVKRTGEKVFLECVQDMDHENMFWYRQDPGLGLRLIYFSYDVKMKEKGDIPEGYSVSREKKERFSLILESASTNQTSMYLCASSLGTGYRDTQYFGPGTRLTVL.

The V call is TRBV6-5, the J call TRBJ2-7, with 7 positions matching TRBD2. V lost 6 bases to trimming and J lost 6 bases; unmatched junction nucleotides: 11. This CDR3 has 14 amino acids. Germline V gives CDR1 MNHEY, CDR2 SVGAGI. DNA for the CDR3: TGTGCCAGCAGCTGGGCCGGGACGGGAGGCGAGCAGTACTTC. Amino acids: CASSWAGTGGEQYF.

CDR3 bases: TGTGCCAGCAGCCCACTGGACAGGAGCACAGATACGCAGTATTTT. It yields the protein CASSPLDRSTDTQYF. V gene TRBV9 combines with J gene TRBJ2-3; TRBD1 agrees at 7 bases. This CDR3 contains 15 residues. Germline lookup yields CDR1 SGDLS and CDR2 YYNGEE. The trim removed 4 bases at V and 0 bases at J, leaving 5 bases unmatched.